This passage covers 29 T cell receptor beta chains from one sample sequenced in a study of T cells after yellow fever vaccination. A single record per CDR3 protein comes from TCRdb applying MiXCR to the 5' RACE reads. The sample carries hundreds of thousands of distinct CDR3 sequences, roughly 12% recorded once. The source material was PBMCs, sampled on the day of the yellow fever booster vaccination. The receptors shown here come from a man aged 25 to 45 who received the YFV17D yellow fever vaccine.

This clonotype was found a few times. V gene TRBV6-2 or TRBV6-3 combines with J gene TRBJ2-1; either TRBD1 or TRBD2 may fit D (6 bases each). From germline, CDR1 is MNHEY and CDR2 SVGEGT. This CDR3 comprises 17 residues. V was clipped by 2 bases and J by 8 bases, with 22 bases between them. CDR3 residues: CASSYRLGGGKAHEQFF. The CDR3 region has the DNA TGTGCCAGCAGTTACCGACTAGGGGGAGGAAAAGCCCATGAGCAGTTCTTC.

This clonotype was observed a few times. The rearrangement links TRBV5-1 to TRBJ1-1, with a weak D call TRBD1 (5 bases). CDR3 length: 15 amino acids. Trimming left V 2 bases short and J 6 bases short, with 17 bases between. Germline V gives CDR1 SGHRS, CDR2 YFSETQ. CDR3 protein: CASSFVLGGGSEAFF. The DNA for the CDR3 is TGCGCCAGCAGCTTTGTGTTGGGGGGAGGCTCTGAAGCTTTCTTT.

This clonotype was seen once. The gene calls are TRBV11-2 and TRBJ2-1; TRBD2 matches at 12 bases. The germline gives CDR1 SGHAT, CDR2 FQNNGV. Trimming took 5 bases from V and 9 from J; bases not matched to a gene: 14. The CDR3 length is 17 residues. The CDR3 DNA sequence: TGTGCCAGCAGCGGGCCCGGACTAGCGGGACCGAGGTTTGAGCAGTTCTTC. It specifies CASSGPGLAGPRFEQFF.

This clonotype was observed a few times. The V and J genes are TRBV5-1 and TRBJ1-2; possibly TRBD1 for D (6 bases). CDR1 and CDR2 (germline): SGHRS, YFSETQ. The CDR3 is 14 residues long. V lost 4 bases and J lost 8, with 18 bases in between. The CDR3 sequence is CASSQDRTPGGYTF. For the CDR3, the DNA is TGCGCCAGCAGCCAGGACAGAACCCCTGGAGGCTACACCTTC. Complete variable domain (other parts from reference TRBV5-1 and TRBJ1-2): KAGVTQTPRYLIKTRGQQVTLSCSPISGHRSVSWYQQTPGQGLQFLFEYFSETQRNKGNFPGRFSGRQFSNSRSEMNVSTLELGDSALYLCASSQDRTPGGYTFGSGTRLTVV.

This clonotype was seen more than once but under ten times. The chain carries TRBV29-1 and TRBJ1-4; D is unresolved. Germline-derived CDR1 and CDR2 are SQVTM and ANQGSEA. The CDR3 is 14 residues long. V was trimmed by 7 bases and J by 0 bases, leaving 12 bases between them. The CDR3 here is CSASPGTTNEKLFF. CDR3 in DNA: TGCAGCGCATCTCCGGGAACAACTAATGAAAAACTGTTTTTT. Full variable domain (remainder filled in from reference TRBV29-1 and TRBJ1-4): SAVISQKPSRDICQRGTSLTIQCQVDSQVTMMFWYRQQPGQSLTLIATANQGSEATYESGFVIDKFPISRPNLTFSTLTVSNMSPEDSSIYLCSASPGTTNEKLFFGSGTQLSVL.

This clonotype was detected only a few times. The chain is built from TRBV7-2 and TRBJ2-5; TRBD2 agrees at 9 bases. This CDR3 comprises 15 residues. V lost 5 bases and J lost 4; bases outside the gene matches: 8. Germline V CDR1 and CDR2: SGHTA, FQGNSA. For the CDR3, the DNA is TGTGCCAGCAGCCAGACCAATAGCGGGAGAGAGACCCAGTACTTC. It specifies CASSQTNSGRETQYF.

This clonotype was found a few times. The gene calls are TRBV6-1 and TRBJ2-6, with TRBD2 matching 7 bases. The CDR3 consists of 16 residues. V gave up 3 bases and J gave up 3 bases; unmatched junction bases: 5. From germline, CDR1 is MNHNS and CDR2 SASEGT. The DNA of the CDR3 is TGTGCCAGCAGTGACTTGGGGGGGTTTGGGGCCAACGTCCTGACTTTC. Translating it yields CASSDLGGFGANVLTF.

This sequence joins TRBV24-1 and TRBJ2-5; TRBD1 agrees at 9 bases. Germline values: CDR1 KGHDR, CDR2 SFDVKD. J gave up 4 bases and V 4 bases, and 3 bases lay outside the gene matches. This CDR3 has 14 amino acids. The CDR3 loop is CATSEGTGPETQYF. The DNA for the CDR3 is TGTGCCACCAGTGAAGGGACAGGGCCAGAGACCCAGTACTTC.

The rearrangement joins TRBV9 to TRBJ2-3; weak D call: TRBD2 (6 bases). The germline CDR1 and CDR2 sequences are SGDLS and YYNGEE. Trimming stripped 3 bases from V and 4 bases from J, with 18 bases between. This CDR3 is 16 amino acids long. The CDR3 sequence: CASSAPEGSGADTQYF. CDR3 bases: TGTGCCAGCAGCGCACCCGAGGGTAGCGGAGCAGATACGCAGTATTTT.

The chain is built from TRBV6-2 or TRBV6-3 and TRBJ2-7; D not resolved. Germline CDR1 is MNHEY and CDR2 is SVGEGT. The CDR3 has 13 amino acids. V was cut by 6 bases and J by 5 bases, with 14 bases left in between. CDR3 sequence: CASSQNYPHEQYF. The CDR3 region has the DNA TGTGCCAGCAGCCAAAATTACCCCCACGAGCAGTACTTC.

V is TRBV7-9 and J is TRBJ1-2; the match to TRBD1 covers 7 bases. Germline lookup yields CDR1 SEHNR and CDR2 FQNEAQ (reference sequence). The CDR3 sequence is 14 residues long. V gave up 6 bases and J gave up 2 bases; unmatched junction bases: 6. The CDR3 here is CASRDRQGNYGYTF. In DNA form, the CDR3 reads TGTGCCAGCAGAGACCGACAGGGCAACTATGGCTACACCTTC.

This sequence joins TRBV11-2 and TRBJ2-1; D is tentatively TRBD1 or TRBD2 (5 bases each). The CDR3 has 19 amino acids. V was shortened by 2 bases and J by 3 bases, with 23 bases between the two germline ends. Germline V gene sequence: CDR1 SGHAT, CDR2 FQNNGV. CDR3 region: CASSLIPSPAGSIYNEQFF. The CDR3 nucleotides are TGTGCCAGCAGCTTAATTCCAAGCCCTGCAGGGAGTATCTACAATGAGCAGTTCTTC.

This clonotype was counted a few times. CDR3 bases: TGTGCCACCAGCAGGGACGGAACGAACACCGGGGAGCTGTTTTTT. As protein: CATSRDGTNTGELFF. The V and J genes are TRBV15 and TRBJ2-2; D unresolved. This CDR3 has 15 residues. V shed 3 bases and J shed 0 bases, with 8 bases lying between them. Germline lookup yields CDR1 LNHNV and CDR2 YYDKDF (reference sequence). The full variable domain, completed using reference TRBV15 and TRBJ2-2, is DAMVIQNPRYQVTQFGKPVTLSCSQTLNHNVMYWYQQKSSQAPKLLFHYYDKDFNNEADTPDNFQSRRPNTSFCFLDIRSPGLGDTAMYLCATSRDGTNTGELFFGEGSRLTVL.

Written as DNA, the CDR3 is TGTGCCAGCAAGGGGAGGACAACCACAGATACGCAGTATTTT. This gives the protein CASKGRTTTDTQYF. The chain couples TRBV6-1 to TRBJ2-3, with D possibly matching TRBD2 (6 bases). The CDR3 spans 14 residues. Germline V gene data show CDR1 as MNHNS and CDR2 as SASEGT. V was trimmed by 7 bases and J by 2 bases, leaving 13 bases between them.

The chain employs TRBV29-1 and TRBJ1-2; tentatively, D is TRBD1 (5 bases). CDR3 size: 14 residues. CDR1 is SQVTM and CDR2 is ANQGSEA in the germline V gene. V was trimmed by 6 bases and J by 4 bases, leaving 18 bases between them. For the CDR3, the DNA is TGCAGCGTACCACCGACAGACGAGGGCTATGGCTACACCTTC. Translated, it gives CSVPPTDEGYGYTF.

This clonotype came up a few times. V is TRBV6-2 or TRBV6-3 and J is TRBJ2-7; 7 bases fit TRBD2. Germline CDR1 and CDR2: MNHEY and SVGEGT. There are 14 residues in the CDR3. The junction had 7 bases not matched to a gene; V was cut back by 5 bases and J by 3 bases. The CDR3 DNA follows: TGTGCCAGCAGTCCCCTAGCGGACAACTACGAGCAGTACTTC. Encoded protein: CASSPLADNYEQYF.

The rearrangement links TRBV30 to TRBJ2-3, with D tentatively TRBD1 (6 bases). Between the trimmed V and J ends, which lost 2 bases and 2 bases, there was a span of 8 bases. In germline, CDR1 is GTSNPN, CDR2 SVGIG (reference sequence). The CDR3 is made up of 13 amino acids. CDR3 amino acids: CAWSRGHTDTQYF. DNA of the CDR3: TGTGCCTGGAGTCGGGGACACACAGATACGCAGTATTTT.

A remark on this clonotype: An end of the junction does not agree with germline; a read error may underlie this. The chain has TRBV12-3 or TRBV12-4 and TRBJ1-5; 10 positions agree with TRBD1. The CDR3 has 18 amino acids. The CDR3: CACSLSPVGQGMWQPQHF. The CDR3 nucleotides read TGTGCCTGCAGTTTATCCCCGGTGGGACAGGGGATGTGGCAGCCCCAGCATTTT.

This clonotype was seen a few times. DNA for the CDR3: TGCAGTGCTTTCTCCGCCCAGGGGGGACCCACAGATACGCAGTATTTT. Translated, it gives CSAFSAQGGPTDTQYF. This chain joins TRBV20-1 and TRBJ2-3; tentatively, D is TRBD1 (7 bases). This CDR3 has 16 amino acids. V lost 5 bases and J lost 2, with 20 bases in between. The germline V gene encodes CDR1 DFQATT and CDR2 SNEGSKA (reference sequence).

The sample holds a few counts of this clonotype. This chain connects TRBV12-3 or TRBV12-4 to TRBJ2-1; TRBD1 or TRBD2 may be the D gene (5 bases each). The ends were cut back, 6 bases at V and 5 bases at J, with 14 bases in the middle. The CDR3 runs 14 residues. CDR3 sequence reads: CASSLRDGNNEQFF. The CDR3 DNA follows: TGTGCCAGCAGCCTTAGGGACGGCAACAATGAGCAGTTCTTC.

This sequence joins TRBV11-3 and TRBJ1-6, with TRBD1 identical over 7 bases. V was pared by 5 bases and J by 14 bases, with 9 bases of the junction left unmatched. CDR1 is SGHNT, CDR2 YENEEA, per germline. CDR3 length: 13 amino acids. The CDR3 protein is CASSETPGTALHF. CDR3 nucleotides: TGTGCCAGCAGCGAAACCCCCGGGACAGCCCTCCACTTT.

J is TRBJ2-1 and V is TRBV12-3 or TRBV12-4; 10 bases map to TRBD2. The CDR3 spans 16 residues. V dropped 7 bases and J dropped 8; count of bases not matched to a gene: 14. Written as DNA, the CDR3 is TGTGCCAGCAATCTGGGACTAGCGCCTTTGGGAGATGAGCAGTTCTTC. Protein: CASNLGLAPLGDEQFF.

This clonotype was counted many times. J is TRBJ2-2 and V is TRBV7-7, with D maybe TRBD2 (5 bases). Germline V lookup: CDR1 SSHAT, CDR2 FNYEAQ (reference sequence). The V end lost 6 bases, the J end lost 6 bases, and 17 bases lay between the germline ends. The CDR3 is 15 residues long. The CDR3, as DNA: TGTGCCAGCAGTCCAGTGCCAGGAGCGGCCGGGGAGCTGTTTTTT. This encodes CASSPVPGAAGELFF.

As regards this clonotype: At one of its ends the junction is not consistent with the germline gene, which may arise from a read error. This chain links TRBV7-2 with TRBJ1-5, with D unresolved. The CDR3 runs 14 residues. Looked up from germline, CDR1 is SGHTA and CDR2 is FQGNSA. The CDR3 DNA sequence: TGTGCCAGCAGCCCCGAGGTGAGGAATCAGCCCCAGCACTTT. Protein sequence: CASSPEVRNQPQHF.

This sequence joins TRBV4-3 and TRBJ2-1; 9 nucleotides align to TRBD2. V lost 0 bases, J lost 6 bases, and 18 bases stayed unmatched. Germline CDR1 reads LGHNA; CDR2 reads YSLEER. CDR3 length equals 20 residues. The CDR3 spells CASSQDASGTFGIAFNEQFF. DNA of the CDR3: TGCGCCAGCAGCCAAGACGCTAGCGGGACATTTGGGATCGCTTTCAATGAGCAGTTCTTC.

Here the CDR3 reads CASSQRGAGTEETQYF. CDR3 sequence (DNA): TGCGCCAGCAGCCAGAGGGGGGCCGGGACAGAGGAGACCCAGTACTTC. The rearrangement joins TRBV4-3 to TRBJ2-5, with TRBD1 as a possible D gene (7 bases). The CDR3 extends over 16 amino acids. Between the trimmed V and J ends, which lost 3 bases and 5 bases, there was a span of 19 bases. The germline gives CDR1 LGHNA, CDR2 YSLEER.

This clonotype has more than one count but fewer than ten. This rearrangement joins TRBV6-2 or TRBV6-3 to TRBJ2-3, with TRBD2 matching 9 bases. The germline gives CDR1 MNHEY, CDR2 SVGEGT. The CDR3 is made up of 20 amino acids. V lost 4 bases and J lost 7; bases outside the gene matches: 24. The DNA for the CDR3 is TGTGCCAGCAGTTCGCTCACCTTATGGACTAGCGACCGGAGGGGCCATACGCAGTATTTT. Protein product: CASSSLTLWTSDRRGHTQYF.

The chain is built from TRBV3-1 and TRBJ2-2; 8 bases are a match to TRBD2. CDR1 is LGHDT, CDR2 YNNKEL, per germline (reference sequence). The CDR3 runs to 14 residues. The J segment lost 9 bases and the V segment lost 0 bases, leaving 3 bases of the junction unmatched. The CDR3 DNA reads as TGTGCCAGCAGCCAAGACCCGGGGGGGCGGGAGCTGTTTTTT. The encoded protein is CASSQDPGGRELFF.

The gene calls are TRBV15 and TRBJ2-2, with D possibly being TRBD2 (5 bases). The CDR3 extends over 16 amino acids. V lost 0 bases and J lost 1, with 9 bases in between. Germline lookup yields CDR1 LNHNV and CDR2 YYDKDF (reference sequence). The CDR3 DNA follows: TGTGCCACCAGCAGAGATCTAGGGAGGAACACCGGGGAGCTGTTTTTT. It specifies CATSRDLGRNTGELFF. Complete variable domain (other parts from reference TRBV15 and TRBJ2-2): DAMVIQNPRYQVTQFGKPVTLSCSQTLNHNVMYWYQQKSSQAPKLLFHYYDKDFNNEADTPDNFQSRRPNTSFCFLDIRSPGLGDTAMYLCATSRDLGRNTGELFFGEGSRLTVL.